Listed below are T cell receptor beta chains from one sample, sequenced in a study of low-dose radiotherapy and immunotherapy resistance in tumors. Via MiXCR, TCRdb re-called the reads, giving one row per CDR3 protein. The table shows about 30,000 distinct CDR3 sequences, with 49% occurring only once. Material: PBMCs, obtained after low-dose radiotherapy plus immunotherapy. These receptors came from a male donor with gallbladder cancer. The CDR3 runs from the conserved cysteine through the conserved F or W. A D gene is named only where the DNA matches it firmly.

D: NA; V: TRBV7-9; CDR3: CASSLVSGPNSPLHF
D: TRBD2; V: TRBV6-8; CDR3: CASSRRLADGELFF
D: NA; V: TRBV29-1; CDR3: CSVHAGGEQYF
D: NA; V: TRBV28; CDR3: CASTPAGLAINTGELFFFF
D: NA; V: TRBV5-1; CDR3: CASSLADLDYEQYF
D: NA; V: TRBV5-1; CDR3: CASSLEGPTYNSPLHF
D: TRBD2; V: TRBV28; CDR3: CAIGTSGTDTQYF
D: TRBD2; V: TRBV14; CDR3: CASSQLSGAAKTRYF
D: NA; V: TRBV20-1; CDR3: CSAQERGTLSSGNTIYF
D: TRBD2; V: TRBV20-1; CDR3: CSATPLAVVSYEQYF
D: NA; V: TRBV9; CDR3: CASSRDNYNEQFF
D: NA; V: TRBV6-4; CDR3: CASSSQSSGELFF
D: NA; V: TRBV5-1; CDR3: CASSLGYSGANVLTF
D: NA; V: TRBV7-3; CDR3: CASSFTGIYGYTF
D: TRBD2; V: TRBV19; CDR3: CASSPAGAIGEQFF
D: TRBD2; V: TRBV10-2; CDR3: CASSRGLAGGLNEQYF
D: NA; V: TRBV18; CDR3: CASSPGSSSTDTQYF
D: NA; V: TRBV29-1; CDR3: CSVGRGRGTEAFF
D: NA; V: TRBV21-1; CDR3: CASSKGKGRGRDQPQHF
D: NA; V: TRBV26; CDR3: CASSSSRSYWTGELFF
D: NA; V: TRBV2; CDR3: CASQEGGRETQYF
D: NA; V: TRBV5-1; CDR3: CASSLVAGSPGNEQFF
D: TRBD2; V: TRBV27; CDR3: CASSLSTSGGTQYF